A selection of T cell receptor beta chains follows, all from one sample in a study of cytomegalovirus exposure and HLA in healthy donors. Profiled with immunoSEQ multiplex PCR; TCRdb holds only in-frame clones, not every one. This table has roughly 180,000 clones, 65% to 85% appearing once. Material: PBMCs. The receptor source for this set is a female donor in good health and CMV-seronegative. Both conserved end residues are trimmed from each CDR3. The order of the fields is V gene, J gene, CDR3 protein.

TRBV20-1,TRBJ1-1,SAPTLVKAF
TRBV7-2,TRBJ2-3,ASSTRTSFYSTDTQY
TRBV7-9,TRBJ2-7,ASSSINSYEQY
TRBV6-6,TRBJ2-7,ASSYEVSSYEQY
TRBV11-2,TRBJ1-2,ASSHLGQTYGYT
TRBV7-9,TRBJ2-3,SSSAPPRLAGYTDTQY
TRBV10-3,TRBJ2-7,AISPPQGESYEQY
TRBV7-9,TRBJ2-1,ASSWSGTSGSYNEQF
TRBV9,TRBJ1-2,ASSVDTLAGYT
TRBV14,TRBJ2-5,ASGLAGVGETQY
TRBV6-1,TRBJ1-5,ASIGQGYNNQPQH
TRBV7-9,TRBJ2-7,ASSLNPGGVGRDEQY
TRBV2,TRBJ2-3,ASFRTDTQY
TRBV7-2,TRBJ2-1,ASSPTTYNEQF
TRBV11-3,TRBJ2-1,ASSPPWGLANRGLYNEQF
TRBV18,TRBJ1-2,ASSPTSDSNGYT
TRBV7-9,TRBJ2-2,ASRRTGGINTGELF
TRBV14,TRBJ2-2,ASSHIGLAGVVAGELF
TRBV10-3,TRBJ2-3,AISESWSAQGPDTQY
TRBV2,TRBJ2-3,ASSVSSDTQY
TRBV18,TRBJ2-5,ASSPPVTLYQETQY
TRBV28,TRBJ1-4,ASSGAGTGLEKLF
TRBV5-4,TRBJ1-1,ASSISSGRNTEAF
TRBV7-6,TRBJ2-7,ASSWDSYTYEQY
TRBV7-9,TRBJ2-1,ASSPFSGTYNEQF
TRBV7-6,TRBJ2-7,ASSLGPLGEQY
TRBV7-2,TRBJ1-1,ASSGRRNTEAF
TRBV11-1,TRBJ2-1,ASSAPGGAYNEQF
TRBV7-3,TRBJ1-4,ASSLTGGVNEKLF
TRBV5-4,TRBJ2-1,ASSLGALGNEQF
TRBV5-4,TRBJ2-7,ASSSRTGYEQY
TRBV5-5,TRBJ2-7,ASSEQGASYEQY
TRBV10-3,TRBJ1-2,AISETGGYGYT
TRBV18,TRBJ2-7,ASSSLGEGPNYEQY
TRBV11-3,TRBJ2-3,ASSRLTDTQY
TRBV11-2,TRBJ2-2,ASSLAGQGAELF
TRBV11-2,TRBJ1-3,ASHRAYSGNTIY
TRBV19,TRBJ2-6,ASSSNSGANVLT
TRBV7-9,TRBJ2-7,ASSSGTGDYEQY
TRBV6-6,TRBJ1-1,ASSYSITQGNTEAF
TRBV6-6,TRBJ2-1,ASSYGQGVNNEQF
TRBV5-1,TRBJ1-3,ASSTRQGHSGNTIY
TRBV27,.,ASSLRWGYEQY
TRBV18,TRBJ2-1,ASSPFRRPDYNEQF
TRBV5-1,TRBJ2-3,ASNLAGEDGDTQY
TRBV30,TRBJ1-2,AWASGTGGIYGYT
TRBV7-8,TRBJ2-7,ASSARDRVTYEQY
TRBV7-9,TRBJ2-2,ASSPSGTNTGELF
TRBV6-4,TRBJ2-5,ASSEGSGGQETQY
TRBV9,TRBJ2-2,ASSGRTSGGNTGELF
TRBV20-1,TRBJ2-1,SAPERQGQF
TRBV11-2,TRBJ2-5,ASSLIGAGGQETQY
TRBV27,TRBJ2-3,ASSLKWPGGGLVDTQY
TRBV27,TRBJ1-4,ASSPRQGVIKLF
TRBV9,TRBJ1-3,ASSGNSPTIY
TRBV19,TRBJ2-7,ASQTTGFSGEQY
TRBV4-1,TRBJ1-4,ASSPGEKLF
TRBV7-3,TRBJ1-2,ASSLGAQGSYGYT
TRBV6-1,TRBJ2-7,ASRYGTSGGYEQY
TRBV30,TRBJ1-4,AWSVRWGKGGYEKLF